Listed below are T cell receptor beta chains from one sample, sequenced in a study of blood T cell repertoires in COVID-19. Clones were read by immunoSEQ multiplex PCR, and TCRdb kept only the in-frame ones, dropping some. The table lists 60,000 to 100,000 clones, approximately 90% of them singletons. The specimen sequenced was peripheral blood. These receptors all stem from a man between 45 and 60 years old with active COVID-19. CDR3s include the opening cysteine and the closing phenylalanine or tryptophan. A D gene is named only where the DNA matches it firmly. Only part of the rows carry a size: once, few, many, or a class if the clone is expanded.

j_call d_call v_call clone_size cdr3_nt cdr3_aa
TRBJ1-4 TRBD1 TRBV3-1/TRBV3-2 - TGTGCCAGCAGCCAAGACCGGGACAGAAGTAATGAAAAACTGTTTTTT CASSQDRDRSNEKLFF
TRBJ1-1 - TRBV6-1 - TGTGCCAGCAGTGACGAAACAGGGTTCACTGAAGCTTTCTTT CASSDETGFTEAFF
TRBJ2-1 - TRBV2 - TGTGCCAGCAGTATATTTTTAGAAACTGGTGAGCAGTTCTTC CASSIFLETGEQFF
TRBJ2-1 TRBD2 TRBV5-4 - TGTGCCAGCAGCTACTTTTACGGGGGGAACTACAATGAGCAGTTCTTC CASSYFYGGNYNEQFF
TRBJ1-1 - TRBV4-2 few TGTGCCAGCAGCCAAGGGGCCATAGGGAACACTGAAGCTTTCTTT CASSQGAIGNTEAFF
TRBJ2-7 - TRBV28 few TGTGCCAGCCTCCCTTCGGGGTCAATTTACGAGCAGTACTTC CASLPSGSIYEQYF
TRBJ2-7 TRBD1 TRBV18 - TGTGCCAGCTCACCGTTGGCAGGGGGAGACGAGCAGTACTTC CASSPLAGGDEQYF
TRBJ1-1 TRBD1 TRBV5-1 - TGCGCCAGCACATCCAGGGGGCTAGCTGAAGCTTTCTTT CASTSRGLAEAFF
TRBJ2-3 - TRBV7-9 - TGTGCCAGCGCGGAGGACGGATATATCACAGATACGCAGTATTTT CASAEDGYITDTQYF
TRBJ1-4 - TRBV2 - TGTGCCAGCAGTGAGGGAAGCGGTAATGAAAAACTGTTTTTT CASSEGSGNEKLFF
TRBJ1-2 - TRBV29-1 - TGCAGCGTTGCCGTGAGGAGCAGACCCCCAAATGATGGCTACACCTTC CSVAVRSRPPNDGYTF
TRBJ2-7 TRBD1 TRBV2 - TGTGCCAGCAGTCCTCGAGGGGGCGTGGGGGAGCAGTACTTC CASSPRGGVGEQYF
TRBJ2-1 - TRBV5-1 - TGCGCCAGCAGCTTGGTGGTGTTAGAATCCGGCAATGAGCAGTTCTTC CASSLVVLESGNEQFF
TRBJ1-5 - TRBV28 - TGTGCCAGCAGTGCACGAATAGGACACCCTGATCTGAGTCAGCCCCAGCATTTT CASSARIGHPDLSQPQHF
TRBJ2-7 - TRBV28 - TGTGCCAGCAGTGTCGGGATACCCTACGAGCAGTACTTC CASSVGIPYEQYF
TRBJ2-2 - TRBV4-2 - TGTGCCAGCAGCCAAGGGCCCCTTAACACCGGGGAGCTGTTTTTT CASSQGPLNTGELFF
TRBJ1-1 - TRBV7-9 - TGTGCCAGCCGAGAGAACACTGAAGCTTTCTTT CASRENTEAFF
TRBJ1-1 - TRBV27 - TGTGCCAGCAGTTCTGTGAACACTGAAGCTTTCTTT CASSSVNTEAFF
TRBJ2-2 - TRBV28 - TGTGCCAGCAGTGCCGGGACTACCGGGGAGCTGTTTTTT CASSAGTTGELFF
TRBJ2-1 - TRBV12-3/TRBV12-4 - TGTGCCAGCAGATGGGCCCAGGACAATGAGCAGTTCTTC CASRWAQDNEQFF
TRBJ2-1 - TRBV11-3 - TGTGCCAGCAGCCGAGATCCTCACAATGAGCAGTTCTTC CASSRDPHNEQFF
TRBJ2-7 - TRBV7-9 - TGTGCCAGCAGCCCCGGAGGGGGCCCTTTCTACGAGCAGTACTTC CASSPGGGPFYEQYF
TRBJ1-5 TRBD1 TRBV18 - TGTGCCAGCTCACAAGGGACAGGGGGTCAGCCCCAGCATTTT CASSQGTGGQPQHF
TRBJ2-5 TRBD1 TRBV6-2/TRBV6-3 - TGTGCCAGCAGTTACATGGACAGGAAGACCCAGTACTTC CASSYMDRKTQYF
TRBJ1-2 - TRBV7-9 - TGTGCCAGCAGCTCCCGGTCCCTTAACTATGGCTACACCTTC CASSSRSLNYGYTF
TRBJ2-2 - TRBV7-3 - TGTGCCAGCAGCTTACTCGGTGCAACCGGGGAGCTGTTTTTT CASSLLGATGELFF
TRBJ2-1 TRBD2 TRBV11-2 - TGTGCCACCACCTCCGCGGGAGTGGTCAATGAGCAGTTCTTC CATTSAGVVNEQFF
TRBJ2-2 TRBD2 TRBV11-3 - TGTGCCAGCAGCTTGGGGGGGGACACCGGGGAGCTGTTTTTT CASSLGGDTGELFF
TRBJ1-6 - TRBV4-2 - TGTGCCAGCAGCCAAGACAGGAAGGATTCACCCCTCCACTTT CASSQDRKDSPLHF
TRBJ1-1 - TRBV29-1 - TGCAGCGTTCCAGACACTGAAGCTTTCTTT CSVPDTEAFF
TRBJ1-6 TRBD1 TRBV2 - TGTGCCAGCAGGTTGACAGGGGGGGGTTATAATTCACCCCTCCACTTT CASRLTGGGYNSPLHF
TRBJ2-7 TRBD1 TRBV6-5 many TGTGCCAGCAGTCCATTTACAGGGGGCGAGCAGTACTTC CASSPFTGGEQYF
TRBJ1-1 TRBD1 TRBV30 - TGTGCCTCGGACAGGGTTGGTTCTAGGGCTTTCTTT CASDRVGSRAFF
TRBJ2-7 TRBD1 TRBV10-3 - TGTGCCATCAGTGGGGGACAGGGGGCGGTCTACGAGCAGTACTTC CAISGGQGAVYEQYF
TRBJ1-4 TRBD1 TRBV28 - TGTGCCAGCAGTCGACCGGGGACAGGCATGGGTGAAAAACTGTTTTTT CASSRPGTGMGEKLFF
TRBJ2-7 - TRBV6-5 - TGTGCCAGCAGTCGAGGGGGCTACGAGCAGTACTTC CASSRGGYEQYF
TRBJ2-7 - TRBV19 few TGTGCCAGTAGTCGGGCGGGACAGATCTACGAGCAGTACTTC CASSRAGQIYEQYF
TRBJ2-7 - TRBV28 - TGTGCCAGCAGCCCCAGGTCTGATTACGAGCAGTACTTC CASSPRSDYEQYF
TRBJ2-3 - TRBV7-2 - TGTGCCAGCAGCGACAGTAGGACACCCACAGATACGCAGTATTTT CASSDSRTPTDTQYF
TRBJ1-5 - TRBV30 once TGTGCCTGGAGTGTACCCAGTTATAGCAATCAGCCCCAGCATTTT CAWSVPSYSNQPQHF
TRBJ1-3 - TRBV10-3 once TGTGCCATCGGGGAGACTGGAAACACCATATATTTT CAIGETGNTIYF
TRBJ2-2 TRBD1 TRBV5-1 - TGCGCCAGCAGCTGGACAGGCGACACCGGGGAGCTGTTTTTT CASSWTGDTGELFF
TRBJ1-1 - TRBV6-1 few TGTGCCAGCAGTGAGGATTTGACAGGTCCGAACACTGAAGCTTTCTTT CASSEDLTGPNTEAFF
TRBJ2-1 - TRBV11-3 - TGTGCCAGCAGCCGTGGCCCTAGCACTGTCACGGATGAGCAGTTCTTC CASSRGPSTVTDEQFF
TRBJ1-5 - TRBV6-2/TRBV6-3 - TGTGCCAGCAGTTACAGCTCCCGGGACACTTATAGCAATCAGCCCCAGCATTTT CASSYSSRDTYSNQPQHF
TRBJ2-1 - TRBV7-2 - TGTGCCAGCAGCTTAGGACAGTCTGATGAGCAGTTCTTC CASSLGQSDEQFF
TRBJ1-1 - TRBV5-5 - TGTGCCAGCAGCTTGGCGATAACAGTCACTGAAGCTTTCTTT CASSLAITVTEAFF
TRBJ2-3 - TRBV10-1 - TGCGCCAGCACCGGAGGGAGCCGCGCTACGCAGTATTTT CASTGGSRATQYF
TRBJ1-5 - TRBV28 - TGTGCCAGCAGTTTGTCGACAGTTCAACATTTT CASSLSTVQHF
TRBJ2-1 TRBD2 TRBV28 - TGTGCCAGCAGTCCCCCGATCGGTAGCGGGAGGGCCCTGTATGAGCAGTTCTTC CASSPPIGSGRALYEQFF
TRBJ2-1 - TRBV4-1 - TGCGCCAGCAGCAGAGTACCGGGTGAGCAGTTCTTC CASSRVPGEQFF
TRBJ2-1 - TRBV4-3 - TGCGCCAGCAGCCACTCCGGCGGCCCCTTCAATGAGCAGTTCTTC CASSHSGGPFNEQFF
TRBJ1-1 - TRBV9 once TGTGCCAGCAGCGTAGAGGTGGGCCGGACTGAAGCTTTCTTT CASSVEVGRTEAFF